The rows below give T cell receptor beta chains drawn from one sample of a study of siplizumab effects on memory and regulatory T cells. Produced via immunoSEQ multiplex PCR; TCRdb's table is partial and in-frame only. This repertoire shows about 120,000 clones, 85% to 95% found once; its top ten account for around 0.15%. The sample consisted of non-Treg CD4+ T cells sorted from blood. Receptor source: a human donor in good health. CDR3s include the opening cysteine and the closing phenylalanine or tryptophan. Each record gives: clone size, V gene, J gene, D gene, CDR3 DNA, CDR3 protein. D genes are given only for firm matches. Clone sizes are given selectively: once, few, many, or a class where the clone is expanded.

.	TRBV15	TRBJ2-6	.	TGTGCCACCAGCATGAGAACCACTGGGGCCAACGTCCTGACTTTC	CATSMRTTGANVLTF
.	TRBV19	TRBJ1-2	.	TGTGCCAGTAGTATAGGGGGACATCCTAACTATGGCTACACCTTC	CASSIGGHPNYGYTF
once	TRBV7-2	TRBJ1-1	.	TGTGCCAGCAGTATGGGGGGGAACACTGAAGCTTTCTTT	CASSMGGNTEAFF
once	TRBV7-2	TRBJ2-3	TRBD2	TGTGCCAGCAGCTTCTCGGCGGGGGTGCGCACAGATACGCAGTATTTT	CASSFSAGVRTDTQYF
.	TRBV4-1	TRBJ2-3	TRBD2	TGCGCCAGCAGCCAAGGATATAGCGGGGGGGCCCCAGATACGCAGTATTTT	CASSQGYSGGAPDTQYF
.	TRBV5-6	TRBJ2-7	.	TGTGCCAGCAGCTGGGCCAGGAGCTCCTACGAGCAGTACTTC	CASSWARSSYEQYF
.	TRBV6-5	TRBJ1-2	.	TGTGCCAGCAGAGCGACGGGGGTTGAAAACTATGGCTACACCTTC	CASRATGVENYGYTF
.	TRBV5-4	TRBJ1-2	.	TGTGCCAGCAGCGCGGCCACCAGGGGAGGGGGCTACACCTTC	CASSAATRGGGYTF
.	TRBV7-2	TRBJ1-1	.	TGTGCCAGCAGCTTTTCACTTATGAACACTGAAGCTTTCTTT	CASSFSLMNTEAFF
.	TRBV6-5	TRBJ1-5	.	TGTGCCAGCAACGGGGCAGGCGACAATCAGCCCCAGCATTTT	CASNGAGDNQPQHF
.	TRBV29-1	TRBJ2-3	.	TGCAGCGCCGACTGTAAGGAGGGTTCAGATACGCAGTATTTT	CSADCKEGSDTQYF
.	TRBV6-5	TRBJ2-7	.	TGTGCCAGCAGTTACGAGGCAGGCCCCTACGAGCAGTACTTC	CASSYEAGPYEQYF
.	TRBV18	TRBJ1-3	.	TGTGCCAGCTCACCAGGCAGGGCTGGAAACACCATATATTTT	CASSPGRAGNTIYF